The 27 T cell receptor beta chains reported below all come from one sample, sequenced in a study of T cell responses to AZD1222 COVID-19 vaccine. Profiled with immunoSEQ multiplex PCR; TCRdb holds only in-frame clones, not every one. The repertoire holds some 130,000 clones, with more than 75% as singletons. The starting material was peripheral blood, obtained on day 0 of AZD1222 vaccination. The receptors shown here come from an adult in good health.

This sequence joins TRBV6-2 or TRBV6-3 and TRBJ2-2; TRBD2 agrees at 10 bases. The CDR3 has 22 residues. The V gene's germline CDR1 is MNHEY and CDR2 SVGEGT. The V gene end was trimmed by 7 bases and the J gene end by 0 bases; junction bases not matched to a gene: 23. In DNA, the CDR3 is TGTGCCAGCAACCCTAACATAATGGGGTCCCCTAGCGGGGGATCGAACACCGGGGAGCTGTTTTTT. This codes for CASNPNIMGSPSGGSNTGELFF.

The chain is built from TRBV21-1 and TRBJ2-5; TRBD2, as called in the table, went unchecked against the DNA. TRBV21-1 is assigned pseudogene status. The CDR3 contains 17 residues. The CDR3 spells CASSKAILAGEQETQYF. The CDR3 bases are TGTGCCAGCAGCAAAGCCATACTAGCGGGGGAGCAAGAGACCCAGTACTTC.

The CDR3 here is CAIGSGVSPLHF. In nucleotides, the CDR3 is TGTGCCATCGGATCGGGGGTCTCACCCCTCCACTTT. V and J are TRBV10-3 and TRBJ1-6, with D possibly matching TRBD1 (5 bases). Trimming took 8 bases from V and 10 from J, leaving 12 bases between them. Germline V gene sequence: CDR1 ENHRY, CDR2 SYGVKD. The CDR3 extends over 12 amino acids.

V and J are TRBV9 and TRBJ2-2, with TRBD1 identical over 12 bases. The CDR3 is 15 residues long. Germline V gene sequence: CDR1 SGDLS, CDR2 YYNGEE. The V segment lost 4 bases and the J segment 8 bases; nucleotides outside the gene matches: 6. The CDR3 bases are TGTGCCAGCAGCTCCTGGGACAGGGGGCCGGGGGAGCTGTTTTTT. Translation gives CASSSWDRGPGELFF.

This chain links TRBV19 with TRBJ2-1, with 10 bases that match TRBD2. Germline lookup yields CDR1 LNHDA and CDR2 SQIVND (reference sequence). The V gene end was trimmed by 6 bases and the J gene end by 3 bases; junction bases not matched to a gene: 14. The CDR3 extends over 18 amino acids. The CDR3 DNA reads TGTGCCAGTAGCCGCCGCTCCGGGACTAGCGCATACTACAATGAGCAGTTCTTC. This translates into CASSRRSGTSAYYNEQFF.

The chain recombines TRBV6-5 with TRBJ2-5, with a tentative D call TRBD2 (5 bases). V was cut by 5 bases and J by 4 bases, with 17 bases left in between. The germline V gene has CDR1 MNHEY and CDR2 SVGAGI. CDR3 length: 15 amino acids. The CDR3 is CASSPAPSRGETQYF. CDR3 bases: TGTGCCAGCAGTCCCGCCCCGTCCCGGGGAGAGACCCAGTACTTC.

The chain couples TRBV7-2 to TRBJ2-1, with 8 nucleotides matching TRBD2. V lost 5 bases to trimming and J lost 11 bases; unmatched junction nucleotides: 17. This CDR3 has 16 amino acids. CDR1 and CDR2 from the germline V gene are SGHTA and FQGNSA. CDR3 DNA: TGTGCCAGCAGCCCCCGAACGGGGCTAGCGGGCCGCCAGCAGTTCTTC. This codes for CASSPRTGLAGRQQFF.

CDR3 protein: CASSFYGYTF. CDR3 nucleotide sequence: TGCGCCAGCAGTTTCTATGGCTACACCTTC. The V gene is TRBV10-1, the J gene TRBJ1-2; D not resolved. CDR3 length: 10 residues. V was shortened by 5 bases and J by 4 bases, with 2 bases between the two germline ends. Per germline, CDR1 WNHNN and CDR2 SYGVQD (reference sequence).

The gene calls are TRBV5-1 and TRBJ2-7; 10 positions match TRBD1. The V and J ends lost 4 bases and 4 bases, in that order; junction bases with no gene match: 8. Germline-derived CDR1 and CDR2 are SGHRS and YFSETQ. There are 15 residues in the CDR3. This CDR3 reads CASSRPTGGIYEQYF. DNA of the CDR3: TGCGCCAGCAGCCGACCGACAGGGGGCATTTACGAGCAGTACTTC.

The chain is built from TRBV29-1 and TRBJ2-4; the D gene could be TRBD1 or TRBD2 (6 bases each). Trimming cost V 6 bases and J 0 bases, with 15 bases left between them. Germline CDR1 and CDR2: SQVTM and ANQGSEA. This CDR3 is 15 amino acids long. CDR3 region: CSVGGGFIAKNIQYF. CDR3 nucleotide sequence: TGCAGCGTGGGGGGCGGGTTCATAGCCAAAAACATTCAGTACTTC.

The CDR3 DNA reads TGTGCCAGCAGCTCAACGAGGGGACTAGCGGGGGTTCCCGGGGAGCTGTTTTTT. Its protein is CASSSTRGLAGVPGELFF. The chain employs TRBV13 and TRBJ2-2, with 14 bases identical to TRBD2. V trimming: 4 bases; J trimming: 6 bases; junction bases outside the gene matches: 10. The CDR3 is made up of 18 amino acids. Germline V lookup: CDR1 PRHDT, CDR2 FYEKMQ (reference sequence).

The rearrangement joins TRBV28 to TRBJ1-3, with D hard to call. CDR1 MDHEN and CDR2 SYDVKM come from the germline V gene. V lost 3 bases and J lost 0, with 9 bases in between. CDR3 length: 15 amino acids. The CDR3 spells CASSLDFGSGNTIYF. CDR3 bases: TGTGCCAGCAGTTTGGACTTCGGCTCTGGAAACACCATATATTTT.

This clone appeared once. The V and J genes are TRBV18 and TRBJ1-2; D ambiguous. The V and J ends lost 2 bases and 8 bases respectively, with 12 bases between them. The length of the CDR3 is 13 residues. Per germline, CDR1 KGHSH and CDR2 LQKENI. In nucleotides, the CDR3 is TGTGCCAGCTCACCATCCGAGACGGTGGGCTACACCTTC. It encodes CASSPSETVGYTF.

The CDR3 coding sequence is TGTGCCAGCAGCCAGAATAGCGGGGGGCGCCAAGAGACCCAGTACTTC. Protein product: CASSQNSGGRQETQYF. The chain combines TRBV7-3 with TRBJ2-5; 10 nucleotides agree with TRBD2. The germline CDR1 and CDR2 sequences are SGHTA and FQGTGA. The trim removed 5 bases at V and 1 base at J, leaving 7 bases unmatched. The CDR3 spans 16 residues.

The V and J genes are TRBV11-2 and TRBJ1-6; D unresolved. The V gene lost 0 bases and the J gene lost 0 bases, with 3 bases spanning the gap. The CDR3 consists of 15 residues. CDR1 is SGHAT, CDR2 FQNNGV, per germline. This CDR3 reads CASSLDSSYNSPLHF. The CDR3 bases are TGTGCCAGCAGCTTAGACAGCTCCTATAATTCACCCCTCCACTTT. Based on the CDR3 plus reference TRBV11-2 and TRBJ1-6, the full variable domain is EAGVAQSPRYKIIEKRQSVAFWCNPISGHATLYWYQQILGQGPKLLIQFQNNGVVDDSQLPKDRFSAERLKGVDSTLKIQPAKLEDSAVYLCASSLDSSYNSPLHFGNGTRLTVT.

The CDR3 nucleotides read TGTGCCAGCCGGCCCGGGGGGGCTGTCACCGGGGAGCTGTTTTTT. As protein: CASRPGGAVTGELFF. V is TRBV6-5 and J is TRBJ2-2, with TRBD2 matching over 8 bases. Per germline, CDR1 MNHEY and CDR2 SVGAGI. This CDR3 is built from 15 residues. V shed 8 bases, J shed 4 bases, and the junction held 9 bases outside the gene matches.

V gene TRBV28 combines with J gene TRBJ1-4; D may be TRBD1 (6 bases). The germline V and J ends were trimmed by 5 bases and 10 bases, with 14 bases remaining between them. The CDR3 is 13 residues long. Germline CDR1 MDHEN, CDR2 SYDVKM. CDR3 in amino acids: CASSLGGTGKLFF. In DNA form, the CDR3 reads TGTGCCAGCAGTCTAGGGGGTACGGGAAAACTGTTTTTT. Full variable domain (outside the CDR3, taken from reference TRBV28 and TRBJ1-4): DVKVTQSSRYLVKRTGEKVFLECVQDMDHENMFWYRQDPGLGLRLIYFSYDVKMKEKGDIPEGYSVSREKKERFSLILESASTNQTSMYLCASSLGGTGKLFFGSGTQLSVL.

For this clone: The junction differs from germline at one of its ends, possibly a read error. The chain recombines TRBV10-3 with TRBJ1-2; a weak D match, TRBD1 (5 bases). This CDR3 region has 13 residues. Germline CDR1 is ENHRY and CDR2 is SYGVKD. The CDR3, as DNA: TGTGCCATCAGTAAGTCCAGGGAGGATGGCTACACCTTC. It translates to CAISKSREDGYTF.

This chain uses TRBV7-2 with TRBJ2-1; 12 nucleotides align to TRBD2. V lost 5 bases to trimming and J lost 6 bases; unmatched junction nucleotides: 8. The CDR3 runs to 16 residues. Looked up from germline, CDR1 is SGHTA and CDR2 is FQGNSA. CDR3 loop: CASSTAGGLAGNEQFF. CDR3 DNA sequence: TGTGCCAGCAGCACCGCGGGGGGACTAGCGGGCAATGAGCAGTTCTTC.

The CDR3 sequence: CASSPFATGTGAQKEGYTF. The DNA of the CDR3 is TGTGCCAGCAGTCCCTTCGCAACCGGGACAGGGGCACAAAAAGAGGGCTACACCTTC. The chain carries TRBV6-7 and TRBJ1-2; TRBD1 matches at 10 bases. TRBV6-7 is identified as an open reading frame with a role that is uncertain. The ends lost 5 bases at V and 8 bases at J; junction bases unmatched: 23. This CDR3 region has 19 residues.

The chain combines TRBV10-3 with TRBJ2-7; D gene ambiguous. Germline CDR1 is ENHRY and CDR2 is SYGVKD. The CDR3 consists of 12 residues. V gave up 9 bases and J gave up 3 bases, with 12 bases separating them. CDR3 DNA: TGTGCCATGGCACGGACCCACTACGAGCAGTACTTC. It specifies CAMARTHYEQYF.

The chain joins TRBV7-3 to TRBJ2-2; no firm D call. The ends were cut back, 4 bases at V and 5 bases at J, with 8 bases in the middle. The CDR3 extends over 13 amino acids. Germline V CDR1 and CDR2: SGHTA, FQGTGA. CDR3 DNA sequence: TGTGCCAGCAGCTCCGAAGGTACCGGGGAGCTGTTTTTT. This codes for CASSSEGTGELFF.

This sequence joins TRBV4-3 and TRBJ2-1; TRBD2 matches 10 bases. The CDR3 has 16 amino acids. The germline V gene encodes CDR1 LGHNA and CDR2 YSLEER. The ends lost 4 bases at V and 7 bases at J; junction bases unmatched: 10. The CDR3 reads CASSPNSAGGLNEQFF. As DNA, the CDR3 is TGCGCCAGCAGCCCCAATTCAGCGGGGGGGCTTAATGAGCAGTTCTTC.

The CDR3 DNA is TGTGCCAGCAGCGAGGGGGGGTTGGCTGGAAACACCATATATTTT. Translating it yields CASSEGGLAGNTIYF. The chain has TRBV7-6 and TRBJ1-3, with D possibly matching TRBD1 (6 bases). The CDR3 is 15 residues long. Trimming cost V 5 bases and J 2 bases, with 13 bases left between them. Per germline, CDR1 SGHVS and CDR2 FNYEAQ.

The V and J genes are TRBV6-2 or TRBV6-3 and TRBJ1-1; D may be TRBD1 (5 bases). Trimming shortened V by 5 bases and J by 4 bases, and 17 bases separated the two germline ends. CDR3 length: 15 residues. Germline V CDR1 and CDR2: MNHEY, SVGEGT. The CDR3 sequence is CASSPHVSGGTEAFF. CDR3 DNA: TGTGCCAGCAGTCCCCATGTTTCCGGGGGCACTGAAGCTTTCTTT.

As DNA, the CDR3 is TGTGCCAGCAGTCCCGGGACAGGCAAGGCTTTCTTT. This codes for CASSPGTGKAFF. This chain links TRBV12-3 or TRBV12-4 with TRBJ1-1; the match to TRBD1 covers 8 bases. Trimming removed 5 bases from V and 11 bases from J; junction bases left unmatched: 7. This CDR3 contains 12 residues.

J is TRBJ1-2 and V is TRBV29-1; 9 nucleotides match TRBD1. V shed 6 bases, J shed 8 bases, and the junction held 10 bases outside the gene matches. The germline gives CDR1 SQVTM, CDR2 ANQGSEA. The CDR3 extends over 13 amino acids. The chain's CDR3 is CSVPGQGLWGYTF. Written as DNA, the CDR3 is TGCAGCGTCCCGGGACAGGGTTTGTGGGGCTACACCTTC.